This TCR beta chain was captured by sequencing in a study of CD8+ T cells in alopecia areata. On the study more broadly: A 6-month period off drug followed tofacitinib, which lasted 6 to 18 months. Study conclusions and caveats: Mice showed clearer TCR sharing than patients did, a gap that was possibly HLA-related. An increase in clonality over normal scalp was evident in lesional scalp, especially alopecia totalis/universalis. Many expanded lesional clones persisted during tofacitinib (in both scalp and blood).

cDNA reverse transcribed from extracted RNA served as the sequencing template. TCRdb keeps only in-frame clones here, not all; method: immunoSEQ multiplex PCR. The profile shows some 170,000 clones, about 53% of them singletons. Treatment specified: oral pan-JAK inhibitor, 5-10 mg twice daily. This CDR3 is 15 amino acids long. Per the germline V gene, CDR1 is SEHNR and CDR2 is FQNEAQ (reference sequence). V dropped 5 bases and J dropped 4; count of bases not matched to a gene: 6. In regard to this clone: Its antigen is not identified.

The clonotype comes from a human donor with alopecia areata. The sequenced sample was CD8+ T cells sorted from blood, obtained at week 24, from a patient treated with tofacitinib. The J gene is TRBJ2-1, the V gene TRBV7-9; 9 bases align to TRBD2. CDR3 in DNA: TGTGCCAGCAGCCGTAGCGGGGGCGCTTACAATGAGCAGTTCTTC. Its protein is CASSRSGGAYNEQFF.